This record covers a single T cell receptor beta chain. Its antigen remains unidentified. This sample is part of a study of regulatory T cells in long-lasting Graves disease. Study-wide findings and caveats: Patients whose Graves' disease persisted exhibited lower TCR diversity than those newly diagnosed. Persistent disease was characterized by preferential usage of TRBV28, TRBJ1-2 and TRBJ2-5.

Arm-PCR of CDR3 regions with iRepertoire HTBI primers generated TCR beta libraries. TCRdb re-analysed the multiplex PCR reads in MiXCR, keeping a single row per CDR3 protein. The table records around 470,000 distinct CDR3 sequences, around 13% of them present only once. Time point reported: newly diagnosed GD, antithyroid drugs for less than 3 months. RNA isolated from PBMCs was used to make the TCR library. Germline values: CDR1 ENHRY, CDR2 SYGVKD. V lost 3 bases and J lost 4, with 7 bases in between. The CDR3 runs 12 residues. In addition, the sample was reused for a study of T cells in Graves' hyperthyroidism and ophthalmopathy. That study adds: Also found in blood were most expanded thyroid clonotypes above 0.001.

Here the sequenced sample was peripheral blood mononuclear cells (PBMCs), taken at new diagnosis, from a patient treated with antithyroid drugs. This chain connects TRBV10-3 to TRBJ2-7; D is unclear. The TCR comes from a woman between 50 and 59 years old with Graves disease. CDR3 nucleotides: TGTGCCATCAGTGAACTCTTATACGAGCAGTACTTC. This translates into CAISELLYEQYF.